The 20 T cell receptor beta chains in this list originate from one sample, sequenced in a study of blood T cell repertoires in COVID-19. The protocol was immunoSEQ multiplex PCR, while the TCRdb copy is restricted to in-frame clones and leaves out a portion. This sample has 150,000 or so clones, with roughly nine tenths found just once. The sequencing input was PBMCs or T cells enriched from blood (not recorded which). All receptors derive from a woman between 50 and 59 years old who had recovered from COVID-19.

V gene TRBV28 combines with J gene TRBJ2-1; D is possibly TRBD2 (7 bases). The CDR3 sequence is 15 residues long. V was cut by 6 bases and J by 8 bases, with 20 bases left in between. Germline V gene data show CDR1 as MDHEN and CDR2 as SYDVKM. The CDR3 coding sequence is TGTGCCAGCAGGGAAGTAGGGGGGGCTAGAGATGAGCAGTTCTTC. This sequence encodes CASREVGGARDEQFF.

The rearrangement uses TRBV27 and TRBJ2-1; TRBD2 matches at 12 bases. J gave up 5 bases and V 6 bases, and 29 bases lay outside the gene matches. There are 23 residues in the CDR3. Germline loops: CDR1 MNHEY, CDR2 SMNVEV (reference sequence). CDR3 coding DNA: TGTGCCAGCAGCACCCGGGCGACGCCGGGGGCCGCTTCTAGCGGGAGGGATAACAATGAGCAGTTCTTC. Translation: CASSTRATPGAASSGRDNNEQFF.

The genes are TRBV11-3 and TRBJ2-2; D is uncertain. This CDR3 spans 14 amino acids. The V and J ends lost 1 base and 4 bases respectively, with 7 bases between them. CDR1 is SGHNT and CDR2 is YENEEA in the germline V gene. For the CDR3, the DNA is TGTGCCAGCAGCTTAGGCCGGGTCACCGGGGAGCTGTTTTTT. Translated, it gives CASSLGRVTGELFF.

The chain recombines TRBV6-2 or TRBV6-3 with TRBJ2-5; tentatively, D is TRBD1 (6 bases). Between the trimmed V and J ends, which lost 3 bases and 0 bases, there was a span of 11 bases. The CDR3 has 15 residues. Germline-derived CDR1 and CDR2 are MNHEY and SVGEGT. CDR3 in amino acids: CASSYRGTNQETQYF. DNA for the CDR3: TGTGCCAGCAGTTATAGGGGGACAAACCAAGAGACCCAGTACTTC.

A word on this clone: This sample includes further DNA sequences coding for the same CDR3. The chain carries TRBV27 and TRBJ1-1, with D possibly TRBD1 on 5 matching bases. Trimming took off 2 bases at V and 4 bases at J, with 8 bases between the two ends. CDR1 and CDR2 (germline): MNHEY, SMNVEV (reference sequence). This CDR3 spans 13 amino acids. The CDR3 sequence: CASSLRGSTEAFF. CDR3 in DNA: TGTGCCAGCAGTTTAAGGGGCAGCACTGAAGCTTTCTTT.

This clone was seen a handful of times. The chain is built from TRBV7-9 and TRBJ2-7, with 7 bases matching TRBD1. V trimming: 1 base; J trimming: 2 bases; junction bases outside the gene matches: 8. This CDR3 comprises 16 residues. CDR1 SEHNR and CDR2 FQNEAQ come from the germline V gene (reference sequence). CDR3 residues: CASSLVLTGSTYEQYF. In DNA form, the CDR3 reads TGTGCCAGCAGCTTAGTCCTGACAGGGTCCACCTACGAGCAGTACTTC. The whole variable domain, remainder taken from reference TRBV7-9 and TRBJ2-7, is DTGVSQNPRHKITKRGQNVTFRCDPISEHNRLYWYRQTLGQGPEFLTYFQNEAQLEKSRLLSDRFSAERPKGSFSTLEIQRTEQGDSAMYLCASSLVLTGSTYEQYFGPGTRLTVT.

The rearrangement uses TRBV11-2 and TRBJ2-7, with TRBD1 matching 11 bases. V was clipped by 4 bases and J by 4 bases; unmatched bases: 6. The CDR3 runs to 15 residues. Germline CDR1 reads SGHAT; CDR2 reads FQNNGV. CDR3 region: CASSSWTGGMYEQYF. Here the CDR3 DNA reads TGTGCCAGCAGCTCGTGGACAGGGGGCATGTACGAGCAGTACTTC. The whole variable domain, filled in from reference TRBV11-2 and TRBJ2-7, reads EAGVAQSPRYKIIEKRQSVAFWCNPISGHATLYWYQQILGQGPKLLIQFQNNGVVDDSQLPKDRFSAERLKGVDSTLKIQPAKLEDSAVYLCASSSWTGGMYEQYFGPGTRLTVT.

The chain couples TRBV27 to TRBJ2-1; D call uncertain. The CDR3 sequence is 14 residues long. The germline V and J ends were trimmed by 5 bases and 6 bases, with 14 bases remaining between them. The germline CDR1 and CDR2 sequences are MNHEY and SMNVEV (reference sequence). The CDR3 spells CASSSRLALNEQFF. The CDR3 DNA follows: TGTGCCAGCAGTAGTAGACTTGCCCTCAATGAGCAGTTCTTC.

There are a few counts of this clone. The rearrangement uses TRBV7-8 and TRBJ1-2, with D uncertain. CDR1 and CDR2 from the germline V gene are SGHVS and FQNEAQ. The CDR3 has 14 amino acids. Between the trimmed V and J ends, which lost 0 bases and 7 bases, there was a span of 12 bases. The CDR3 DNA is TGTGCCAGCAGCTTAGCGGCACCTGGAGGTGGCTACACCTTC. Translation: CASSLAAPGGGYTF.

The V and J genes are TRBV2 and TRBJ2-1, with a tentative D call TRBD2 (6 bases). Germline V lookup: CDR1 SNHLY, CDR2 FYNNEI. V gave up 8 bases and J gave up 6 bases, with 17 bases separating them. The CDR3 contains 14 residues. The CDR3 nucleotides are TGTGCCAGCTTATCGGGACTCTTAGGCAATGAGCAGTTCTTC. The encoded protein is CASLSGLLGNEQFF.

The V call is TRBV28, the J call TRBJ2-1; TRBD2 aligns across 8 bases. Trimming removed 5 bases from V and 5 bases from J; junction bases left unmatched: 14. The germline V gene has CDR1 MDHEN and CDR2 SYDVKM. This CDR3 has 17 residues. This CDR3 reads CASSPYQAGVGNNEQFF. The CDR3 DNA sequence: TGTGCCAGCAGTCCCTATCAAGCGGGAGTTGGGAACAATGAGCAGTTCTTC.

The CDR3 loop is CASSSTGSEKTQYF. The CDR3 nucleotides are TGTGCCAGCAGTTCGACAGGGAGCGAAAAGACCCAGTACTTC. The chain uses TRBV28 and TRBJ2-5, with TRBD1 identical over 7 bases. V trimming: 4 bases; J trimming: 6 bases; junction bases outside the gene matches: 8. Germline V lookup: CDR1 MDHEN, CDR2 SYDVKM. The CDR3 is 14 residues long.

The chain joins TRBV2 to TRBJ2-3; D unclear. CDR3 length: 17 residues. The germline V and J ends were trimmed by 7 bases and 1 base, with 21 bases remaining between them. Looked up from germline, CDR1 is SNHLY and CDR2 is FYNNEI. The CDR3 coding sequence is TGTGCCAGCACCCCTGGCCGGAGCCCGAAAGGCACAGATACGCAGTATTTT. This sequence encodes CASTPGRSPKGTDTQYF. The entire variable domain, with the rest obtained from reference TRBV2 and TRBJ2-3, is as follows: EPEVTQTPSHQVTQMGQEVILRCVPISNHLYFYWYRQILGQKVEFLVSFYNNEISEKSEIFDDQFSVERPDGSNFTLKIRSTKLEDSAMYFCASTPGRSPKGTDTQYFGPGTRLTVL.

This clone has more than one count but fewer than ten. This chain uses TRBV3-1 (or the pseudogene TRBV3-2) with TRBJ2-5; D not resolved. This CDR3 is 12 amino acids long. Per germline, CDR1 LGHDT and CDR2 YNNKEL (reference sequence). The V gene lost 5 bases and the J gene lost 13 bases, with 17 bases spanning the gap. The CDR3 DNA follows: TGTGCCAGCAGCGGGCCCGCCGGAACTGCGTACTTC. The encoded protein is CASSGPAGTAYF.

This chain connects TRBV7-8 to TRBJ2-4; 9 positions agree with TRBD1. V shed 0 bases and J 6 bases; nucleotides not matched to a gene: 3. The CDR3 covers 15 residues. From germline, CDR1 is SGHVS and CDR2 FQNEAQ. CDR3 nucleotide sequence: TGTGCCAGCAGCTTAGCCCGGGACAGGGCAAACATTCAGTACTTC. Translation gives CASSLARDRANIQYF.

V gene TRBV5-1 combines with J gene TRBJ1-1, with D perhaps TRBD1 (6 bases). V shed 3 bases and J shed 9 bases, with 12 bases lying between them. From germline, CDR1 is SGHRS and CDR2 YFSETQ. CDR3 length equals 12 residues. The CDR3 reads CASSSTTGKAFF. Written as DNA, the CDR3 is TGCGCCAGCAGCTCAACGACAGGTAAAGCTTTCTTT. The full variable domain, its missing parts supplied by reference TRBV5-1 and TRBJ1-1, is KAGVTQTPRYLIKTRGQQVTLSCSPISGHRSVSWYQQTPGQGLQFLFEYFSETQRNKGNFPGRFSGRQFSNSRSEMNVSTLELGDSALYLCASSSTTGKAFFGQGTRLTVV.

The chain carries TRBV3-1 (or the pseudogene TRBV3-2) and TRBJ1-5; 10 bases map to TRBD1. Germline trimming cut 1 base from V and 9 bases from J; bases unmatched to any gene: 9. Germline V lookup: CDR1 LGHDT, CDR2 YNNKEL (reference sequence). The CDR3 covers 16 residues. The CDR3, as DNA: TGTGCCAGCAGCCAAGGGGTTTTGACAGGGGGCCGGCCCCAGCATTTT. Protein product: CASSQGVLTGGRPQHF.

This chain uses TRBV7-8 with TRBJ1-4; TRBD1 aligns across 7 bases. V was clipped by 5 bases and J by 4 bases; unmatched bases: 4. Germline V CDR1 and CDR2: SGHVS, FQNEAQ. The CDR3 totals 14 residues. The CDR3 reads CASSRQGINEKLFF. The DNA of the CDR3 is TGTGCCAGCAGCCGACAGGGTATTAATGAAAAACTGTTTTTT.

This clone has a single count. CDR3 DNA sequence: TGCGCCAGCAGTCATGGGACACCACCTAATGAAAAACTGTTTTTT. Its translation: CASSHGTPPNEKLFF. This chain uses TRBV23-1 with TRBJ1-4, with a tentative D call TRBD1 (6 bases). TRBV23-1 is noted as an ORF with a role that remains uncertain. There are 15 residues in the CDR3. Trimming removed 3 bases at V and 3 bases at J, with 11 bases between.

V and J are TRBV28 and TRBJ1-2; 9 bases agree with TRBD1. The germline gives CDR1 MDHEN, CDR2 SYDVKM. V was pared by 4 bases and J by 2 bases, with 5 bases of the junction left unmatched. The CDR3 runs to 15 residues. The CDR3 region has the DNA TGTGCCAGCAGTTCCCAAGGACAGGGGAACTATGGCTACACCTTC. This translates into CASSSQGQGNYGYTF.